This T cell receptor (beta chain) comes out of a study of blood T cell repertoires in COVID-19. V lost 0 bases and J lost 4, with 14 bases in between. Looked up from germline, CDR1 is SGHNT and CDR2 is YYREEE (reference sequence). This CDR3 comprises 15 residues. Repertoires were generated with immunoSEQ multiplex PCR, while TCRdb's copy carries only in-frame clones and drops some. The sample lists over 250,000 clones; about three quarters were seen once. The TCR originated in a woman at least 80 years old with acute or convalescent COVID-19. The chain recombines TRBV5-4 with TRBJ2-7, with TRBD1 as a possible D gene (6 bases). Sequencing was done on a sample of peripheral blood. The CDR3 region has the DNA TGTGCCAGCAGCTTGGCCGGGACACGCGCGTACGAGCAGTACTTC. This codes for CASSLAGTRAYEQYF.